The following is a T cell receptor beta chain sequence with its context. Deletions cut 4 bases from V and 2 bases from J, with 19 bases between. The CDR3 is 16 residues long. In germline, CDR1 is SGDLS, CDR2 YYNGEE. Measured with immunoSEQ multiplex PCR; TCRdb has only the in-frame clones, and not every one. The data hold about 150,000 clones, with around nine tenths observed a single time. The source of the sample is a study of T cell responses to AZD1222 COVID-19 vaccine. The gene calls are TRBV9 and TRBJ2-7; tentatively, D is TRBD1 (6 bases). The material was peripheral blood, obtained after recovery from COVID-19. The receptor's source is an adult who had recovered from COVID-19. CDR3 nucleotide sequence: TGTGCCAGCAGCCTCCACCTAGGGGACACCGCCTACGAGCAGTACTTC. Its protein is CASSLHLGDTAYEQYF.